A selection of T cell receptor beta chains follows, all from one sample in a study of identical twins. TCRdb called the 5' RACE reads again in MiXCR, with one record for every CDR3 protein. The sample records 690,000 or so distinct CDR3 sequences, approximately 9% being singletons. These data were also filed under a second study, of yellow fever vaccine responses in identical twins.

The sample taken for sequencing was PBMCs. These receptors were taken from a woman aged 18-35 years in good health. Each CDR3 is given with its conserved first and last residue. D genes are given only for firm matches. Clone size, where shown, is once, few, many, or a class for clones that have expanded.

d_gene: NA
v_gene: TRBV7-8
len: 12
abundance: many
j_gene: TRBJ2-1
CDR3aa: CASSFLGFEQFF
CDR3nt: TGTGCCAGCAGCTTTTTGGGCTTTGAGCAGTTCTTC

d_gene: NA
v_gene: TRBV6-2/TRBV6-3
len: 14
abundance: few
j_gene: TRBJ1-2
CDR3aa: CASSYPQTTYGYTF
CDR3nt: TGTGCCAGCAGTTACCCACAGACGACCTATGGCTACACCTTC

d_gene: NA
v_gene: TRBV11-2
len: 14
abundance: NA
j_gene: TRBJ2-4
CDR3aa: CASSSGIAKNIQYF
CDR3nt: TGTGCCAGCAGCTCGGGTATAGCCAAAAACATTCAGTACTTC

d_gene: NA
v_gene: TRBV4-3
len: 17
abundance: few
j_gene: TRBJ2-1
CDR3aa: CASSQDTTRQVDNEQFF
CDR3nt: TGCGCCAGCAGCCAAGATACAACACGCCAAGTCGACAATGAGCAGTTCTTC

d_gene: NA
v_gene: TRBV18
len: 14
abundance: NA
j_gene: TRBJ2-1
CDR3aa: CASSPLSGPNEQFF
CDR3nt: TGTGCCAGCTCACCACTGTCCGGCCCCAATGAGCAGTTCTTC

d_gene: TRBD2
v_gene: TRBV18
len: 14
abundance: once
j_gene: TRBJ2-7
CDR3aa: CASSPWEGKNEQYF
CDR3nt: TGTGCCAGCTCACCATGGGAGGGGAAGAACGAGCAGTACTTC

d_gene: NA
v_gene: TRBV27
len: 13
abundance: NA
j_gene: TRBJ2-1
CDR3aa: CASSRSGADEQFF
CDR3nt: TGTGCCAGCAGTCGGTCTGGCGCGGATGAGCAGTTCTTC

d_gene: TRBD2
v_gene: TRBV7-3
len: 18
abundance: NA
j_gene: TRBJ2-1
CDR3aa: CASSWGTSGDSSYNEQFF
CDR3nt: TGTGCCAGCAGTTGGGGGACTAGCGGGGATAGCTCCTACAATGAGCAGTTCTTC

d_gene: TRBD2
v_gene: TRBV4-3
len: 16
abundance: NA
j_gene: TRBJ2-3
CDR3aa: CASSQGASGRRDTQYF
CDR3nt: TGCGCCAGCAGCCAAGGGGCTAGCGGGAGGAGAGATACGCAGTATTTT

d_gene: NA
v_gene: TRBV7-6
len: 18
abundance: many
j_gene: TRBJ2-3
CDR3aa: CASSTRAFLRDQLNTQYF
CDR3nt: TGTGCCAGCAGTACAAGGGCCTTTTTGCGGGATCAATTAAATACGCAGTATTTT

d_gene: TRBD1
v_gene: TRBV18
len: 15
abundance: few
j_gene: TRBJ1-4
CDR3aa: CASSPSGTGHEKLFF
CDR3nt: TGTGCCAGCTCACCCTCCGGGACAGGGCATGAAAAACTGTTTTTT

d_gene: TRBD1
v_gene: TRBV28
len: 12
abundance: NA
j_gene: TRBJ2-3
CDR3aa: CASSPRTGVPRF
CDR3nt: TGTGCCAGCAGTCCCAGGACAGGGGTCCCTCGTTTT

d_gene: NA
v_gene: TRBV6-1
len: 16
abundance: few
j_gene: TRBJ2-3
CDR3aa: CASSAFQGLGTDTQYF
CDR3nt: TGTGCCAGCAGTGCCTTTCAAGGGTTGGGCACAGATACGCAGTATTTT

d_gene: NA
v_gene: TRBV7-3
len: 14
abundance: NA
j_gene: TRBJ2-2
CDR3aa: CASSLRHYTGELFF
CDR3nt: TGTGCCAGCAGCTTACGGCATTACACCGGGGAGCTGTTTTTT

d_gene: TRBD2
v_gene: TRBV12-3/TRBV12-4
len: 15
abundance: many
j_gene: TRBJ2-1
CDR3aa: CASSLRRGGQNEQFF
CDR3nt: TGTGCCAGCAGTTTACGGCGGGGGGGCCAAAATGAGCAGTTCTTC

d_gene: TRBD1
v_gene: TRBV12-5
len: 13
abundance: few
j_gene: TRBJ1-1
CDR3aa: CASAQDREAEAFF
CDR3nt: TGTGCTAGTGCCCAAGACAGGGAGGCTGAAGCTTTCTTT

d_gene: NA
v_gene: TRBV5-1
len: 15
abundance: few
j_gene: TRBJ2-5
CDR3aa: CASSQGQRLSETQYF
CDR3nt: TGCGCCAGCAGCCAGGGGCAGCGGCTCTCAGAGACCCAGTACTTC

d_gene: NA
v_gene: TRBV18
len: 13
abundance: few
j_gene: TRBJ2-5
CDR3aa: CASSPLPGETQYF
CDR3nt: TGTGCCAGCTCACCGCTCCCGGGGGAGACCCAGTACTTC

d_gene: TRBD2
v_gene: TRBV10-3
len: 14
abundance: NA
j_gene: TRBJ2-5
CDR3aa: CAISHSGGQETQYF
CDR3nt: TGTGCCATCAGCCATAGCGGGGGGCAAGAGACCCAGTACTTC

d_gene: NA
v_gene: TRBV20-1
len: 15
abundance: NA
j_gene: TRBJ2-1
CDR3aa: CSARDGSGSEGVQFF
CDR3nt: TGCAGTGCTAGAGATGGATCGGGATCTGAGGGTGTGCAGTTCTTC

d_gene: NA
v_gene: TRBV7-2
len: 14
abundance: many
j_gene: TRBJ1-3
CDR3aa: CASSLDTAGNTIYF
CDR3nt: TGTGCCAGCAGCTTAGACACCGCTGGAAACACCATATATTTT

d_gene: TRBD1
v_gene: TRBV11-1
len: 16
abundance: NA
j_gene: TRBJ2-3
CDR3aa: CASSLVDRVVSDTQYF
CDR3nt: TGTGCCAGCAGCTTAGTGGACAGGGTGGTGTCGGATACGCAGTATTTT

d_gene: NA
v_gene: TRBV7-2
len: 15
abundance: NA
j_gene: TRBJ1-2
CDR3aa: CASSVKGVPNPGYTF
CDR3nt: TGTGCCAGCAGCGTGAAGGGGGTTCCCAACCCCGGCTACACCTTC

d_gene: TRBD2
v_gene: TRBV20-1
len: 15
abundance: few
j_gene: TRBJ2-5
CDR3aa: CSARNLLAGRETQYF
CDR3nt: TGCAGTGCTAGGAATCTATTAGCGGGGCGGGAGACCCAGTACTTC

d_gene: TRBD1
v_gene: TRBV29-1
len: 12
abundance: few
j_gene: TRBJ2-5
CDR3aa: CSVVQGTGTQYF
CDR3nt: TGCAGCGTTGTACAGGGGACCGGGACCCAGTACTTC

d_gene: TRBD1
v_gene: TRBV6-2/TRBV6-3
len: 16
abundance: many
j_gene: TRBJ2-2
CDR3aa: CASSYIDRANTGELFF
CDR3nt: TGTGCCAGCAGTTACATCGACAGGGCCAACACCGGGGAGCTGTTTTTT

d_gene: TRBD2
v_gene: TRBV3-1
len: 15
abundance: NA
j_gene: TRBJ2-2
CDR3aa: CASSQSGRGGGELFF
CDR3nt: TGTGCCAGCAGCCAAAGCGGGAGAGGCGGCGGGGAGCTGTTTTTT

d_gene: TRBD1
v_gene: TRBV20-1
len: 14
abundance: few
j_gene: TRBJ2-5
CDR3aa: CSAERGQGAETQYF
CDR3nt: TGCAGTGCCGAGAGAGGACAGGGGGCTGAGACCCAGTACTTC